This T cell receptor beta chain stems from a study of T cells in Graves' hyperthyroidism and ophthalmopathy. Newly diagnosed hyperthyroidism, duration under 2 months, in patients aged 18 to 65. This CDR3 comprises 15 residues. V lost 4 bases, J lost 7 bases, and 20 bases lay in between. Looked up from germline, CDR1 is DFQATT and CDR2 is SNEGSKA (reference sequence). The sample holds many counts of this clonotype. Amplification yielded TCR beta CDR3 regions, with RNA transcripts as the source. The HTBI primer set was used in a first-round RT-PCR of the TCR CDR3. TCRdb reprocessed the multiplex PCR reads with MiXCR, giving one entry per CDR3 protein. The data contain fewer than 300,000 distinct CDR3 sequences, approximately 26% of them singletons.

Sequenced sample: blood. V and J are TRBV20-1 and TRBJ1-5; D is ambiguous. This receptor was identified in a man aged 35 to 55 with Graves' hyperthyroidism that later progressed to Graves' ophthalmopathy. The CDR3 region is CSAIFLAKGKQPQHF. CDR3 bases: TGCAGTGCTATCTTCCTCGCTAAAGGGAAACAGCCCCAGCATTTT.